This TCR beta chain was obtained from a study of T cells in Graves' hyperthyroidism and ophthalmopathy (dated by TCRdb to between 2018 and 2021). Context from the whole study: Peripheral blood was collected at initial diagnosis, before any treatment. TCR V-J signatures able to tell the groups apart were searched for in a discovery cohort of some 100 patients, of whom 43 had Graves' ophthalmopathy and some 60 had stable Graves' hyperthyroidism. Whether ophthalmopathy could be predicted prospectively was tested in an independent validation cohort made up of some 20 hyperthyroidism patients plus 17 patients who later progressed to ophthalmopathy. The 85 to 100 discovery patients were divided at random into training and test sets in a 7:3 ratio. The study also compared thyroid tissue and blood T-cell repertoires from about six Graves' hyperthyroidism patients. After sampling, hyperthyroidism patients received methimazole starting at 30 mg daily, and ophthalmopathy patients received high-dose intravenous methylprednisolone. According to the paper, TCR Vbeta CDR3 sequencing was carried out on 135 peripheral blood samples, which came from over 40 ophthalmopathy, approximately 72 hyperthyroidism and approximately 17 progressor patients. The study at large found these results: Most expanded thyroid clonotypes (frequency above 0.001) were also detected in blood, a finding suggesting that blood repertoires may reflect thyroid immune responses. No statistical method was used to set the sample size in advance, and investigators knew the group allocation. A model built on a 13 V-J signature distinguished ophthalmopathy from stable hyperthyroidism, reaching around 90% sensitivity and around 82% specificity in cross-validation and 80%/75% in testing. In validation, the model predicted progression to ophthalmopathy with 60% to 71% sensitivity and approximately 74% specificity, a median of about 6.7 months before onset.

The TCR beta CDR3 regions were amplified from the RNA transcripts. A first-round RT-PCR of the TCR CDR3 used the HTBI primer set with the Qiagen OneStep RT-PCR kit. Libraries were constructed in a second round of multiplex PCR, after which size selection and purification were performed. Libraries were sequenced paired-end with 100 bp reads on an Illumina HiSeq2000. As for how the authors treated the data: SOAPnuke was used to process the raw data, throwing out any read that contained adapters or uncalled bases, had a mean Phred below 15, or lacked an exact constant-primer or identifier match. COPE v1.2.5 was used to merge the high-quality paired reads, and each unique nucleotide sequence was defined as a clonotype. Clonotypes were aligned to IMGT TRBV, TRBD and TRBJ reference segments using MiTCR v1.1. The analysis included only V-J combinations with a frequency above 0.0001, which together covered roughly 99% of the repertoires. A TCS score was defined as the ratio of F50 (clonal expansion) to E x V (chaos), with BLOSUM62-based TCRdist applied between CDR3 peptides within each V-J. Welch's t-statistics and random forest reduced 500 to 550 V-J features to 13, which were used in a naive Bayes classifier (R e1071). TCRdb took the public reads, trimmed them with fastp at Q25, ran MiXCR for clone calling and kept in-frame beta chains. Each entry merges the rows of one CDR3 protein and shows their most common DNA and genes. The V and J calls come from TCRdb's annotation, not from the publication. Recorded for this sample are hundreds of thousands of distinct CDR3 sequences; roughly 19% of them occurred a single time. The ten largest clonotypes hold roughly 40% of the sample.

Of note for this clonotype: What this receptor recognizes is not known. No quality values exist for individual bases; no much larger clone is one base distant.

In the germline V gene, CDR1 corresponds to SGHRS and CDR2 to YFSETQ. The CDR3, from cysteine to phenylalanine, totals 15 residues. The only DNA kept is the CDR3, 45 bases in frame from the first base. The germline V end is reduced by 1 base and the J end by 7 bases; junction bases left unmatched: 5. Ophthalmopathy patients had moderately to severely active disease, with a Clinical Activity Score of 3 or more, a NOSPECS grade of 4 or more, and a disease duration of less than 3 months. Exclusion was applied to patients with uncontrolled infections, other autoimmune diseases, pregnancy or lactation. Diagnoses were based on clinical symptoms, serum thyroxine and TRAb, thyroid ultrasound and orbital computed tomography. Ficoll-Paque density gradient centrifugation was used to isolate PBMCs from around 10 ml of fresh peripheral blood. Trizol reagent was used to extract total RNA, and RNA quality was then checked on an Agilent 2100 Bioanalyzer.

The receptor was isolated from a man aged 50 to 59 with Graves' ophthalmopathy. The sequenced sample was blood. The V gene is TRBV5-1 and the J gene is TRBJ2-2; 9 central bases correspond to TRBD2. CDR3 reads: CASSLNSGRNGELFF. The DNA sequence follows: TGCGCCAGCAGCTTGAATAGCGGGAGAAACGGGGAGCTGTTTTTT.